This TCR beta chain was captured by sequencing in a study of T-cell memory formation after mild COVID-19. A single record per CDR3 protein comes from TCRdb applying MiXCR to the 5' RACE reads. Of over 50,000 distinct CDR3 sequences in the sample, over 8.5% were seen once. Only a few counts were recorded for this clonotype. The CDR3 spans 13 residues. V lost 3 bases to trimming and J lost 0 bases; unmatched junction nucleotides: 2. Looked up from germline, CDR1 is DFQATT and CDR2 is SNEGSKA (reference sequence). This chain connects TRBV20-1 to TRBJ2-7, with 7 bases fitting TRBD2. This TCR was recovered from an adult woman who had mild COVID-19 (a few samples of this study predate the infection). Cell type and time point are not known. Material for sequencing was PBMCs or a T cell subset sorted from them (not recorded which). The CDR3 protein is CSASTSDSYEQYF. CDR3 nucleotides: TGCAGTGCTAGCACTAGCGACTCCTACGAGCAGTACTTC.